Sequencing of this TCR beta chain was carried out in a study of T-cell reconstitution after alpha-beta-depleted transplantation in children. Study-level points and caveats: Recipient T cells and thymic progenitors that survived were the source of the high TCRbeta diversity seen at day 60 in some patients. At one year after transplant, newly produced T cells mostly accounted for T-cell counts and diversity. At around two months after transplant, the alpha-beta T cells were reportedly derived from several hundred expanded clones that came from non-depleted graft cells.

Preparation of the TCRbeta library involved a method that used unique molecular identifiers. TCRdb recomputed calls from the PCR reads with MiXCR, one row per CDR3 protein. Of under 250,000 distinct CDR3 sequences in the sample, around 25% are singletons; the top ten hold about 4.8%. This clonotype turned up a few times. Its specificity is not known. This CDR3 comprises 16 residues. CDR1 and CDR2 (germline): MGHRA, YSYEKL. Losses at the gene ends were 0 bases for V and 0 bases for J; bases not matched to a gene: 2. This specimen was PBMCs, mostly from graft donor cells, taken 360 days after TCRalphabeta/CD19-depleted stem cell transplant. The chain joins TRBV4-1 to TRBJ2-5; 9 nucleotides align to TRBD1. The clonotype was recovered from a female patient aged 2-9 years who had a stem cell transplant for congenital amegakaryocytic thrombocytopenia, so the T cells may come from the graft donor. The CDR3 nucleotides read TGCGCCAGCAGCCAAGAAGGGACAGGGTACCAAGAGACCCAGTACTTC. It specifies CASSQEGTGYQETQYF.